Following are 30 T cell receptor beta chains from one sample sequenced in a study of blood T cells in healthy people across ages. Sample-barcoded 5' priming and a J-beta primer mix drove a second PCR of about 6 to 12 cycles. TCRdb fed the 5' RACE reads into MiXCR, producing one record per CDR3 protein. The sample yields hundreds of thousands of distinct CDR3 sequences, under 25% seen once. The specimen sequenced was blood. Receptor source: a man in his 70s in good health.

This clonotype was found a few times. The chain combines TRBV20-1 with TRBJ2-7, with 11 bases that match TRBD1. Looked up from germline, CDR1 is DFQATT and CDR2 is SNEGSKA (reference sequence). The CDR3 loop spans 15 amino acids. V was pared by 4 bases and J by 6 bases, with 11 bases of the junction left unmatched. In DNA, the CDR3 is TGCAGTGCTAACCCGGACAGGGGGCGTTCAGGCGAGCAGTACTTC. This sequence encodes CSANPDRGRSGEQYF.

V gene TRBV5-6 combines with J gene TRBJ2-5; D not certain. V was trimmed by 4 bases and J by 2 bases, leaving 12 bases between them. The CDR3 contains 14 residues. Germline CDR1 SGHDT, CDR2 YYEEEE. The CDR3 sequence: CASSPKVGQETQYF. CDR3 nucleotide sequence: TGTGCCAGCAGCCCGAAGGTGGGTCAAGAGACCCAGTACTTC.

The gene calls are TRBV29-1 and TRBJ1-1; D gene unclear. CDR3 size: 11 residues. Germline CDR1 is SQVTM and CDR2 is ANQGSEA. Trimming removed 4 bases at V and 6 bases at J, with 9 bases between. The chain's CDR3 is CSVGLTSEAFF. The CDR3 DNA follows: TGCAGCGTTGGTTTAACATCTGAAGCTTTCTTT. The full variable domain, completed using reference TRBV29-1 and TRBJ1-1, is SAVISQKPSRDICQRGTSLTIQCQVDSQVTMMFWYRQQPGQSLTLIATANQGSEATYESGFVIDKFPISRPNLTFSTLTVSNMSPEDSSIYLCSVGLTSEAFFGQGTRLTVV.

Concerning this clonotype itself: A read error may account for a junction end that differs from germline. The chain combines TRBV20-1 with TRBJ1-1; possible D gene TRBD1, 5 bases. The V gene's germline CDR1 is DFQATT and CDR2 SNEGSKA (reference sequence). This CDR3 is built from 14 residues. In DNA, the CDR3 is TGCAGTGCTACTCGCGGGACCCTTAACACTGAGGCTTTCTTT. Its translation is CSATRGTLNTEAFF.

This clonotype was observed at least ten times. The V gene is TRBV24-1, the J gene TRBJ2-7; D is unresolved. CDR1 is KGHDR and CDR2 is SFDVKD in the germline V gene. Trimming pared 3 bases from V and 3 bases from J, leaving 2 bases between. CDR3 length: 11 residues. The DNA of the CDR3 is TGTGCCACCAGTGATGGCTACGAGCAGTACTTC. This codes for CATSDGYEQYF.

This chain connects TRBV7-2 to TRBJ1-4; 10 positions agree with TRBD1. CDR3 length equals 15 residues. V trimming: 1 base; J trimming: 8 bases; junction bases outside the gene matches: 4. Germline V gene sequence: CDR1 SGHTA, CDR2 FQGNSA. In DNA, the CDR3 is TGTGCCAGCAGCTTAGATGGGACAGGGGCCGAAAAACTGTTTTTT. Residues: CASSLDGTGAEKLFF.

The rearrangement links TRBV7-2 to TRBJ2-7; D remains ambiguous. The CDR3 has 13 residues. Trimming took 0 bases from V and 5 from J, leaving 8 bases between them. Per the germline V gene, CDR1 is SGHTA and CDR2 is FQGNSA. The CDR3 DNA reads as TGTGCCAGCAGCTTAGCCCCCACCCACGAGCAGTACTTC. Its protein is CASSLAPTHEQYF.

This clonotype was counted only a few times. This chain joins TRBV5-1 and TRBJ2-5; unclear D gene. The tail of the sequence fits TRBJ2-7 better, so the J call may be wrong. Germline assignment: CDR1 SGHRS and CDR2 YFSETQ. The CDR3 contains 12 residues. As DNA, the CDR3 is TGCGCCAGCAGCTTGGGGCACGGCGAGCAGTACTTC. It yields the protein CASSLGHGEQYF.

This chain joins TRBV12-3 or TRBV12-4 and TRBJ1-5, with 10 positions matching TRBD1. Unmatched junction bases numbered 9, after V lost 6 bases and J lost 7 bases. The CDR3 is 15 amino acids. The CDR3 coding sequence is TGTGCCAGCAGCCAATACCGGGACAGGGGCCAGCCCCAGCATTTT. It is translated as CASSQYRDRGQPQHF.

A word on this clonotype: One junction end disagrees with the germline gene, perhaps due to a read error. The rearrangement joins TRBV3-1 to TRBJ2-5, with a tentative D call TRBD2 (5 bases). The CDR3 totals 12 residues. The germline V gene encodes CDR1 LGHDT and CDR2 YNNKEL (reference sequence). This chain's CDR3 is CASSQDFGRAHF. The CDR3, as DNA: TGTGCCAGCAGCCAAGATTTTGGGCGGGCCCACTTC.

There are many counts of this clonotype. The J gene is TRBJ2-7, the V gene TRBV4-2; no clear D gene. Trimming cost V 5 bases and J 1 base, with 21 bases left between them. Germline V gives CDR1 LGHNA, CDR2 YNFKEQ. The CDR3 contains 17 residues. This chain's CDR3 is CASSGRNTASPSYEQYF. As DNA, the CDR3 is TGTGCCAGCAGCGGGCGTAACACAGCCTCTCCATCCTACGAGCAGTACTTC.

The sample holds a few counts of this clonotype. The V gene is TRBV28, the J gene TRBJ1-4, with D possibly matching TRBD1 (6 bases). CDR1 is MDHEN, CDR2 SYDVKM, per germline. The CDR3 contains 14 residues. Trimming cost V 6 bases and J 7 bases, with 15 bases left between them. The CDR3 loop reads CASSLRGPGEKLFF. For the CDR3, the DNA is TGTGCCAGCAGCCTCAGGGGCCCGGGTGAAAAACTGTTTTTT.

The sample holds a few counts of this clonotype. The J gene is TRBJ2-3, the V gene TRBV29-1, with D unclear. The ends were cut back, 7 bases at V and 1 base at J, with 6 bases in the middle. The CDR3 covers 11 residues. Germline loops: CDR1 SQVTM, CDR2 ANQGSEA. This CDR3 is CSGGRTDTQYF. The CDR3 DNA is TGCAGCGGGGGTCGCACAGATACGCAGTATTTT.

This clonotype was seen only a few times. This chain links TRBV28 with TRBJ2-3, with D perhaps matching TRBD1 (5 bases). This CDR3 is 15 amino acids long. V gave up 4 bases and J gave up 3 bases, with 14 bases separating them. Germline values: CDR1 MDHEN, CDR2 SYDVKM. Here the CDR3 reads CASSSTVRSTDTQYF. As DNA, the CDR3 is TGTGCCAGCAGTTCGACAGTACGATCGACAGATACGCAGTATTTT.

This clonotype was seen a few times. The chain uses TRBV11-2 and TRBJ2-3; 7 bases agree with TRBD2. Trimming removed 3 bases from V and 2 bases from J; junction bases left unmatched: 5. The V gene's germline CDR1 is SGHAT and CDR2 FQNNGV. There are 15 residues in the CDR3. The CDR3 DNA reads TGTGCCAGCAGCTTGGGGACTACCTACACAGATACGCAGTATTTT. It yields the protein CASSLGTTYTDTQYF.

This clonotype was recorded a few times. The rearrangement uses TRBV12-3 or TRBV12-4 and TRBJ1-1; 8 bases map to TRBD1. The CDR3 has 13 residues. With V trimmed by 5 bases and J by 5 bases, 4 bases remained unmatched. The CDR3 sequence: CASSQGAWTEAFF. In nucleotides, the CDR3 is TGTGCCAGCAGTCAGGGGGCTTGGACTGAAGCTTTCTTT.

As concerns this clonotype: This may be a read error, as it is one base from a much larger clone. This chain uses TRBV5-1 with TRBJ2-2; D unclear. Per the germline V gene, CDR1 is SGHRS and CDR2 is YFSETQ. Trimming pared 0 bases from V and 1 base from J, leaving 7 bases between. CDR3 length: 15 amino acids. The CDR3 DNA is TGCGCCAGCAGCTTGGCAACGAGGAACACCGGGGAGCTGTTTTTT. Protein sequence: CASSLATRNTGELFF.

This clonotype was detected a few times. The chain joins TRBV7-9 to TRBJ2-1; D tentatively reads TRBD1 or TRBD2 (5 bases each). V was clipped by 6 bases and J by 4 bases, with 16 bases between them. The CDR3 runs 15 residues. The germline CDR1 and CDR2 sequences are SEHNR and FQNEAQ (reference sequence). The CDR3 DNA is TGTGCCAGCAGGTATTCCGAAGAGGGGTACAATGAGCAGTTCTTC. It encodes CASRYSEEGYNEQFF.

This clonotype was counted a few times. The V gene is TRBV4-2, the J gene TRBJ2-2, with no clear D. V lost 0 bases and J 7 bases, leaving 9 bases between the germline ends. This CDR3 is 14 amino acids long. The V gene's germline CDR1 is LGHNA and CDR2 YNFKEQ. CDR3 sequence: CASSQEGGVGELFF. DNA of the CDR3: TGTGCCAGCAGCCAAGAAGGTGGGGTCGGGGAGCTGTTTTTT.

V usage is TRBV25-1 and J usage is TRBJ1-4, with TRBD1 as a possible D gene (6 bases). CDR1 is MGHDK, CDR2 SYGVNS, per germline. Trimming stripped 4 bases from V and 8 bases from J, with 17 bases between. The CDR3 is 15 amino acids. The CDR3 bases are TGTGCCAGCAGTGCGGCGACAGGCCGGGGAGAAAAACTGTTTTTT. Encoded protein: CASSAATGRGEKLFF.

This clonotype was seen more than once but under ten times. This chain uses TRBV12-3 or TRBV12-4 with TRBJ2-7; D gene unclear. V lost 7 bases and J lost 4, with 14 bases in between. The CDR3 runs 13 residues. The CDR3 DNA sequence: TGTGCCAGCAAAGGGTCGGTGGAATACGAGCAGTACTTC. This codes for CASKGSVEYEQYF.

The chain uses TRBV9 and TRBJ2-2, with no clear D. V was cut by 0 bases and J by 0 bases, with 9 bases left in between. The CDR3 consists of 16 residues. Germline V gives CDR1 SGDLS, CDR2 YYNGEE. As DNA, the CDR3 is TGTGCCAGCAGCGTAGGGGCGGCAACGAACACCGGGGAGCTGTTTTTT. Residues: CASSVGAATNTGELFF.

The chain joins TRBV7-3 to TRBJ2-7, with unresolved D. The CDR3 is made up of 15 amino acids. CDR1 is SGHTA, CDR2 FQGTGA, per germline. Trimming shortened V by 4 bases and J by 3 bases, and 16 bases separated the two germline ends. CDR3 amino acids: CASSSVKARHYEQYF. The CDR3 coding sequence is TGTGCCAGCAGCTCCGTAAAGGCACGACACTACGAGCAGTACTTC.

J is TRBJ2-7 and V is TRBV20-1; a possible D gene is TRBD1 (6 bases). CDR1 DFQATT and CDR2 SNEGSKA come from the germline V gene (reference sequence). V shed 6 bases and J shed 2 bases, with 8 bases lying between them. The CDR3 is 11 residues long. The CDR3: CSAGDTYEQYF. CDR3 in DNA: TGCAGTGCAGGGGACACCTACGAGCAGTACTTC.

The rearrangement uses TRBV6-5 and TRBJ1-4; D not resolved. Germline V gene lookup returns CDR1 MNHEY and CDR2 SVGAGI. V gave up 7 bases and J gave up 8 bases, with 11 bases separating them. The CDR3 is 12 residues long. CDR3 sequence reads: CASKRTGEKLFF. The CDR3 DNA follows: TGTGCCAGCAAAAGGACTGGCGAAAAACTGTTTTTT.

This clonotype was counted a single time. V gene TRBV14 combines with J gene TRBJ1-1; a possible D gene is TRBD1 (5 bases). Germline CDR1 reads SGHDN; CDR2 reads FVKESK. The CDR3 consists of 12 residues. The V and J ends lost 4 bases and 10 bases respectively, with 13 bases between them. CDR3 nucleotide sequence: TGTGCCAGCAGCCCCATAGGGACCTTAGCTTTCTTT. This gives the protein CASSPIGTLAFF.

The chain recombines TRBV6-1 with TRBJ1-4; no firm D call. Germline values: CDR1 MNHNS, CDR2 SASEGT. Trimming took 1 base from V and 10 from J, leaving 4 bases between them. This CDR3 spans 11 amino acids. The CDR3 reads CASSEEGKLFF. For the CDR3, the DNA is TGTGCCAGCAGTGAAGAAGGAAAACTGTTTTTT.

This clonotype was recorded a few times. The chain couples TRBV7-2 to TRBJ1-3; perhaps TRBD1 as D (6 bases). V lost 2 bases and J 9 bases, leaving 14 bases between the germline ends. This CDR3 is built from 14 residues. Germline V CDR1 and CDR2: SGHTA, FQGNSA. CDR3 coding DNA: TGTGCCAGCAGCTTACACACCCCGGGGGCCACCATATATTTT. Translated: CASSLHTPGATIYF.

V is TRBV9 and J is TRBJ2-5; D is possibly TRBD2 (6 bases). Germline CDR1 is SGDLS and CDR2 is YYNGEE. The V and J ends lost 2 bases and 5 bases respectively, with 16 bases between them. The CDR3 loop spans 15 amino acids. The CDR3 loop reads CASSVEGVGGETQYF. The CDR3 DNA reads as TGTGCCAGCAGCGTGGAGGGTGTCGGCGGCGAGACCCAGTACTTC.

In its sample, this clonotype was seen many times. The CDR3: CASSPDREVEKLFF. In DNA, the CDR3 is TGTGCCAGCAGCCCTGACAGGGAAGTTGAAAAACTGTTTTTT. The chain links TRBV7-3 to TRBJ1-4, with TRBD1 matching over 7 bases. The germline V gene encodes CDR1 SGHTA and CDR2 FQGTGA. The trim removed 5 bases at V and 7 bases at J, leaving 7 bases unmatched. This CDR3 has 14 amino acids.